The next 12 T cell receptor beta chains were all read from a single sample in a study of regulatory T cells in long-lasting Graves disease. The TCR beta library used iRepertoire HTBI primers with Arm-PCR amplification of CDR3. MiXCR, applied by TCRdb to the multiplex PCR reads, yields one record per CDR3 protein. This sample has 620,000 or so distinct CDR3 sequences, with roughly 15% found just once. Described time point: newly diagnosed GD, antithyroid drugs for less than 3 months. Researchers made the TCR library from RNA that was extracted from PBMCs. The sample also formed part of further work on T cells in Graves' hyperthyroidism and ophthalmopathy.

Sequencing was performed on peripheral blood mononuclear cells (PBMCs), taken at new diagnosis, from a patient treated with antithyroid drugs. All receptors derive from a woman aged 25-40 years with Graves disease.

This clonotype was seen a single time. The V call is TRBV29-1, the J call TRBJ2-4, with a weak D call TRBD2 (5 bases). The germline V and J ends were trimmed by 5 bases and 6 bases, with 11 bases remaining between them. Per the germline V gene, CDR1 is SQVTM and CDR2 is ANQGSEA. The CDR3 totals 12 residues. The CDR3 bases are TGCAGCGTTAGAGGGCAGGCAAACATTCAGTACTTC. Translating gives CSVRGQANIQYF.

This clonotype was seen ten or more times. J is TRBJ2-3 and V is TRBV27; the D gene is possibly TRBD1 (6 bases). Germline lookup yields CDR1 MNHEY and CDR2 SMNVEV (reference sequence). The ends were cut back, 6 bases at V and 0 bases at J, with 13 bases in the middle. The CDR3 runs to 15 residues. As DNA, the CDR3 is TGTGCCAGCAGAGTGGACAGAGTGAGCACAGATACGCAGTATTTT. Translating gives CASRVDRVSTDTQYF.

The DNA of the CDR3 is TGCGCCAGCAGCTCCGGACTCACCTGGCGAGAGACCCAGTACTTC. It codes for CASSSGLTWRETQYF. The chain couples TRBV5-1 to TRBJ2-5; a weak D match, TRBD2 (5 bases). CDR3 length: 15 amino acids. The germline gives CDR1 SGHRS, CDR2 YFSETQ. The germline V and J ends were trimmed by 3 bases and 4 bases, with 16 bases remaining between them.

The rearrangement links TRBV12-3 or TRBV12-4 to TRBJ1-6; unclear D gene. This CDR3 region has 15 residues. Between the trimmed V and J ends, which lost 4 bases and 5 bases, there was a span of 12 bases. The DNA of the CDR3 is TGTGCCAGCAGTTGGACCTCCCTTCATAATTCACCCCTCCACTTT. It translates to CASSWTSLHNSPLHF.

This clonotype was seen many times. The chain has TRBV5-1 and TRBJ2-1; D gene unclear. The CDR3 contains 14 residues. CDR1 is SGHRS, CDR2 YFSETQ, per germline. Trimming removed 0 bases from V and 5 bases from J, with 9 bases in between. CDR3 sequence reads: CASSLAVADNEQFF. CDR3 nucleotides: TGCGCCAGCAGCTTGGCCGTGGCAGACAATGAGCAGTTCTTC.

The sample holds a few counts of this clonotype. The CDR3 loop reads CASSRTGGVWFTEAFF. The CDR3 nucleotides read TGTGCCAGCAGCCGGACAGGGGGTGTGTGGTTTACTGAAGCTTTCTTT. V gene TRBV11-2 combines with J gene TRBJ1-1; 10 nucleotides align to TRBD1. V was clipped by 5 bases and J by 5 bases; unmatched bases: 11. The CDR3 extends over 16 amino acids. Germline assignment: CDR1 SGHAT and CDR2 FQNNGV. Full variable domain (remainder filled in from reference TRBV11-2 and TRBJ1-1): EAGVAQSPRYKIIEKRQSVAFWCNPISGHATLYWYQQILGQGPKLLIQFQNNGVVDDSQLPKDRFSAERLKGVDSTLKIQPAKLEDSAVYLCASSRTGGVWFTEAFFGQGTRLTVV.

Ten or more counts support this clonotype. The rearrangement uses TRBV29-1 and TRBJ1-2; 7 nucleotides line up with TRBD1. The germline V gene has CDR1 SQVTM and CDR2 ANQGSEA. The CDR3 contains 14 residues. V dropped 6 bases and J dropped 6; count of bases not matched to a gene: 13. The CDR3 nucleotides are TGCAGCGTCCTTACAGGGGATGGTTTTAATGGCTACACCTTC. Translation gives CSVLTGDGFNGYTF.

The V gene is TRBV28, the J gene TRBJ1-3; 7 positions match TRBD1. The CDR3 totals 14 residues. Per germline, CDR1 MDHEN and CDR2 SYDVKM. V shed 7 bases, J shed 4 bases, and the junction held 7 bases outside the gene matches. The CDR3 nucleotides read TGTGCCAGCACTCCCCGGACAGGCGGAAACACCATATATTTT. It is translated as CASTPRTGGNTIYF.

This clonotype was seen many times. The chain has TRBV24-1 and TRBJ2-3; 9 bases are shared with TRBD2. There are 14 residues in the CDR3. J was trimmed by 6 bases and V by 7 bases; bases with no gene match: 7. From germline, CDR1 is KGHDR and CDR2 SFDVKD. The CDR3 spells CATSLAGSRDTQYF. The CDR3 nucleotides are TGTGCCACCAGCCTAGCGGGGTCCCGCGATACGCAGTATTTT.

This clonotype has ten or more counts. The chain is built from TRBV12-3 or TRBV12-4 and TRBJ2-5, with a possible D match to TRBD2 (5 bases). The length of the CDR3 is 13 residues. V was pared by 5 bases and J by 1 base, with 8 bases between. The CDR3 nucleotides are TGTGCCAGCAGTGGGAGCAGCCAAGAGACCCAGTACTTC. Protein sequence: CASSGSSQETQYF.

The J gene is TRBJ2-1, the V gene TRBV11-1; 9 bases map to TRBD2. Trimming took 3 bases from V and 8 from J; bases not matched to a gene: 8. The CDR3 runs to 15 residues. CDR1 SGHAT and CDR2 FQDESV come from the germline V gene (reference sequence). CDR3 residues: CASSLWASGTDEQFF. The CDR3 DNA sequence: TGTGCCAGCAGCTTGTGGGCTAGCGGGACCGATGAGCAGTTCTTC.

CDR3 amino acids: CASSTIYNEQFF. The CDR3 DNA reads TGTGCCAGCTCTACAATTTACAATGAGCAGTTCTTC. V gene TRBV18 combines with J gene TRBJ2-1; D unclear. Germline V CDR1 and CDR2: KGHSH, LQKENI. This CDR3 has 12 residues. The V end lost 6 bases, the J end lost 4 bases, and 7 bases lay between the germline ends. Variable domain in full (rest from reference TRBV18 and TRBJ2-1): NAGVMQNPRHLVRRRGQEARLRCSPMKGHSHVYWYRQLPEEGLKFMVYLQKENIIDESGMPKERFSAEFPKEGPSILRIQQVVRGDSAAYFCASSTIYNEQFFGPGTRLTVL.